Listed below are T cell receptor beta chains from one sample, sequenced in a study of blood T cell repertoires in COVID-19. Profiled with immunoSEQ multiplex PCR; TCRdb holds only in-frame clones, not every one. The sample shows hundreds of thousands of clones, roughly 90% of them seen only once. The sequenced material came from PBMCs or T cells enriched from blood (not recorded which). The receptors were sampled from a woman in her thirties who had recovered from COVID-19. CDR3s include the opening cysteine and the closing phenylalanine or tryptophan. The order of the fields is J gene, V gene, D gene, clone size, CDR3 protein, CDR3 DNA. D genes are given only for firm matches. Clone sizes are given selectively: once, few, many, or a class where the clone is expanded.

J gene: TRBJ2-7
V gene: TRBV29-1
D gene: TRBD2
clone size: -
CDR3 protein: CSVITSGSGEQYF
CDR3 DNA: TGCAGCGTTATAACTAGCGGGAGTGGGGAGCAGTACTTC

J gene: TRBJ2-3
V gene: TRBV30
D gene: -
clone size: -
CDR3 protein: CAWSVGLGADTQYF
CDR3 DNA: TGTGCCTGGAGTGTAGGGCTAGGGGCAGATACGCAGTATTTT

J gene: TRBJ2-1
V gene: TRBV19
D gene: -
clone size: -
CDR3 protein: CASSIQGGKNEQFF
CDR3 DNA: TGTGCCAGTAGTATACAGGGTGGGAAAAATGAGCAGTTCTTC

J gene: TRBJ2-3
V gene: TRBV6-1
D gene: -
clone size: once
CDR3 protein: CASSEVPAWGAQYF
CDR3 DNA: TGTGCCAGCAGTGAAGTCCCGGCTTGGGGGGCGCAGTATTTT

J gene: TRBJ1-2
V gene: TRBV24-1
D gene: TRBD1
clone size: -
CDR3 protein: CATSAPGTVYGYTF
CDR3 DNA: TGTGCCACCAGTGCCCCCGGGACAGTCTATGGCTACACCTTC

J gene: TRBJ1-5
V gene: TRBV2
D gene: -
clone size: -
CDR3 protein: CASRVTGYQPQHF
CDR3 DNA: TGTGCCAGCAGGGTAACAGGGTATCAGCCCCAGCATTTT

J gene: TRBJ2-2
V gene: TRBV6-2/TRBV6-3
D gene: -
clone size: -
CDR3 protein: CASSYSRRTNTGELFF
CDR3 DNA: TGTGCCAGCAGTTACTCCCGACGGACTAACACCGGGGAGCTGTTTTTT

J gene: TRBJ2-2
V gene: TRBV27
D gene: -
clone size: once
CDR3 protein: CASKTRRVDTGELFF
CDR3 DNA: TGTGCCAGCAAGACTCGGAGGGTGGACACCGGGGAGCTGTTTTTT

J gene: TRBJ2-3
V gene: TRBV27
D gene: TRBD1
clone size: -
CDR3 protein: CASSWGQGAADTQYF
CDR3 DNA: TGTGCCAGCAGTTGGGGACAGGGGGCCGCAGATACGCAGTATTTT

J gene: TRBJ1-2
V gene: TRBV28
D gene: -
clone size: -
CDR3 protein: CASSLLPPGYGYTF
CDR3 DNA: TGTGCCAGTAGTTTATTGCCGCCGGGGTATGGCTACACCTTC

J gene: TRBJ1-2
V gene: TRBV3-1/TRBV3-2
D gene: TRBD1
clone size: -
CDR3 protein: CASRSGQGVGYTF
CDR3 DNA: TGTGCCAGCAGGTCTGGACAGGGTGTTGGCTACACCTTC

J gene: TRBJ2-7
V gene: TRBV6-4
D gene: -
clone size: -
CDR3 protein: CASSEPGPISYEQYF
CDR3 DNA: TGTGCCAGCAGTGAACCAGGGCCTATCTCCTACGAGCAGTACTTC

J gene: TRBJ2-1
V gene: TRBV6-2/TRBV6-3
D gene: -
clone size: -
CDR3 protein: CASSSQGGHYNEQFF
CDR3 DNA: TGTGCCAGCAGTTCCCAGGGGGGTCATTACAATGAGCAGTTCTTC

J gene: TRBJ2-5
V gene: TRBV27
D gene: TRBD2
clone size: -
CDR3 protein: CASSLRGLAGDQETQYF
CDR3 DNA: TGTGCCAGCAGTTTACGAGGACTAGCGGGGGACCAAGAGACCCAGTACTTC

J gene: TRBJ1-6
V gene: TRBV4-3
D gene: -
clone size: -
CDR3 protein: CASSPLRESPLHF
CDR3 DNA: TGCGCCAGCAGCCCCCTAAGGGAGTCACCCCTCCACTTT

J gene: TRBJ1-1
V gene: TRBV2
D gene: TRBD1
clone size: -
CDR3 protein: CASSPQGVGNTEAFF
CDR3 DNA: TGTGCCAGCAGCCCCCAGGGGGTCGGAAACACTGAAGCTTTCTTT

J gene: TRBJ2-7
V gene: TRBV11-2
D gene: TRBD2
clone size: once
CDR3 protein: CASSSFLRTSRDYEQYF
CDR3 DNA: TGTGCCAGCAGCTCTTTCCTTAGGACTAGCCGGGACTACGAGCAGTACTTC

J gene: TRBJ1-5
V gene: TRBV27
D gene: TRBD1
clone size: -
CDR3 protein: CASRGTAYQPQHF
CDR3 DNA: TGTGCCAGCAGGGGGACAGCGTATCAGCCCCAGCATTTT

J gene: TRBJ1-5
V gene: TRBV6-2/TRBV6-3
D gene: -
clone size: -
CDR3 protein: CASSPTLAGISSNQPQHF
CDR3 DNA: TGTGCCAGCAGCCCCACTCTGGCAGGAATTTCAAGCAATCAGCCCCAGCATTTT

J gene: TRBJ2-1
V gene: TRBV9
D gene: TRBD1
clone size: -
CDR3 protein: CASSGGFGRDRGTNEQFF
CDR3 DNA: TGTGCCAGCAGCGGGGGTTTCGGCCGGGACAGGGGAACCAATGAGCAGTTCTTC

J gene: TRBJ1-5
V gene: TRBV19
D gene: -
clone size: once
CDR3 protein: CASSMDFRGLEEPQHF
CDR3 DNA: TGTGCCAGTAGTATGGATTTCAGGGGATTGGAGGAGCCCCAGCATTTT

J gene: TRBJ1-2
V gene: TRBV9
D gene: -
clone size: -
CDR3 protein: CASSRVGGYTF
CDR3 DNA: TGTGCCAGCTCCCGGGTAGGAGGCTACACCTTC

J gene: TRBJ1-6
V gene: TRBV5-1
D gene: -
clone size: -
CDR3 protein: CASSLANRVRNSPLHF
CDR3 DNA: TGCGCCAGCAGCTTGGCCAACAGGGTTCGAAATTCACCCCTCCACTTT

J gene: TRBJ2-7
V gene: TRBV7-2
D gene: TRBD2
clone size: -
CDR3 protein: CASSLHRAGGPGEQYF
CDR3 DNA: TGTGCCAGCAGCTTACATAGAGCGGGGGGGCCGGGCGAGCAGTACTTC

J gene: TRBJ2-5
V gene: TRBV15
D gene: TRBD1
clone size: -
CDR3 protein: CATSRDPGQGSWVETQYF
CDR3 DNA: TGTGCCACCAGCAGAGATCCGGGACAGGGGAGTTGGGTTGAGACCCAGTACTTC

J gene: TRBJ1-2
V gene: TRBV11-3
D gene: TRBD1
clone size: -
CDR3 protein: CASSFNRGTYGYTF
CDR3 DNA: TGTGCCAGCAGCTTCAACAGGGGGACCTATGGCTACACCTTC

J gene: TRBJ1-5
V gene: TRBV19
D gene: TRBD1
clone size: few
CDR3 protein: CASSIVGTGTYSNQPQHF
CDR3 DNA: TGTGCCAGTAGTATAGTTGGGACAGGGACTTATAGCAATCAGCCCCAGCATTTT